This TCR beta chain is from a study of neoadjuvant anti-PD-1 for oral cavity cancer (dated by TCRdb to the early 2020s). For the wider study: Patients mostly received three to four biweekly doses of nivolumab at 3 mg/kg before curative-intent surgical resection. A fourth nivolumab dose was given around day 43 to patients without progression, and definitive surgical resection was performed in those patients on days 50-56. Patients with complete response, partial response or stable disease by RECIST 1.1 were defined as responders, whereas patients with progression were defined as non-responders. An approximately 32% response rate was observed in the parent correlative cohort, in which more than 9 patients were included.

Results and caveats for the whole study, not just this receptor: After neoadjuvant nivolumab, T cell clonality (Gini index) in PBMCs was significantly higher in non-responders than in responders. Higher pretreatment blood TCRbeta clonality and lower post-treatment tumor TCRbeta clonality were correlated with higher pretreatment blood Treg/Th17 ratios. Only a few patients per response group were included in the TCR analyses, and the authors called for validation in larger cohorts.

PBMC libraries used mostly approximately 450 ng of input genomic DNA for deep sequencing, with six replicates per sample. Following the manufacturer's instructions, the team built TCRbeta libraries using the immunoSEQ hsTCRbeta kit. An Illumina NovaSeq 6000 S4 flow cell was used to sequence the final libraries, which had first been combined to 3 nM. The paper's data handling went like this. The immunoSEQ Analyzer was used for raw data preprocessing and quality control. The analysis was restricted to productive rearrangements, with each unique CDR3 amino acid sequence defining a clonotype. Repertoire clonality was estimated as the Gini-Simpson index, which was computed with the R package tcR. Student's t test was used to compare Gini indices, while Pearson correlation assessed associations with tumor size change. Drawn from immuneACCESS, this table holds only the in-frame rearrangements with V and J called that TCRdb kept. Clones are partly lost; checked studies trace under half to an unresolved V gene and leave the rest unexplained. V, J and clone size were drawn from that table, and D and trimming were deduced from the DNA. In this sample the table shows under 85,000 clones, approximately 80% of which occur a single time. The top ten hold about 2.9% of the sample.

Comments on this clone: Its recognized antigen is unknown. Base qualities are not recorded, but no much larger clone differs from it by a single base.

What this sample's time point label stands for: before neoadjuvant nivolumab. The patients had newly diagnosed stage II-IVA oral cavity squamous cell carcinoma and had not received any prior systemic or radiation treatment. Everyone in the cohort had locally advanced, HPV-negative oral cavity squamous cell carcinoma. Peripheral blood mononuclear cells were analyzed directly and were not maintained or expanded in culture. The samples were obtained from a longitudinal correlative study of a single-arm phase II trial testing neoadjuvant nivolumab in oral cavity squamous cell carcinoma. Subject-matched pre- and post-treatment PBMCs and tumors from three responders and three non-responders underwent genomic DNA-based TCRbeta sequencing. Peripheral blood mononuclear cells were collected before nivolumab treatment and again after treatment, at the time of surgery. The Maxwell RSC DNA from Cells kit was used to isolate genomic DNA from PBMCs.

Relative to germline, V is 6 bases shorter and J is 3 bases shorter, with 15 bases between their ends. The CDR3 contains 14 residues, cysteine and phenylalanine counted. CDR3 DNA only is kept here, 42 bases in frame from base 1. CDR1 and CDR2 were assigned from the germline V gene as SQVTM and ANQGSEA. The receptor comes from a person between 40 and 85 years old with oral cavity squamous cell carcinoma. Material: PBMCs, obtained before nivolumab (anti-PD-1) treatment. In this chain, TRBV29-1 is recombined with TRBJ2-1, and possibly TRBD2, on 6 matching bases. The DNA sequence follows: TGCAGCGTCCGACCCGGGACTGACTACAATGAGCAGTTCTTC. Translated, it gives CSVRPGTDYNEQFF.